A selection of T cell receptor beta chains follows, all from one sample in a study of blood T cell repertoires in COVID-19. Sequencing used immunoSEQ multiplex PCR; TCRdb keeps in-frame clones, though not all of them. The sample carries roughly 100,000 clones, about 85% recorded once. The sample consisted of peripheral blood. These TCRs come from a man aged 45-65 years with active COVID-19. Each CDR3 is given with its conserved first and last residue. D genes are given only for firm matches. Clone size is given for some rows only: seen once, a few or many times, or a class if the clone is expanded.

clone_size: .; d_call: .; j_call: TRBJ1-6; v_call: TRBV7-2; cdr3_aa: CASSLGISVSSYNSPLHF; cdr3_nt: TGTGCCAGCAGCTTAGGTATCTCGGTGAGCTCCTATAATTCACCCCTCCACTTT
clone_size: .; d_call: .; j_call: TRBJ2-7; v_call: TRBV7-2; cdr3_aa: CASSSGTLAYEQYF; cdr3_nt: TGTGCCAGCAGCTCTGGGACTTTGGCCTACGAGCAGTACTTC
clone_size: .; d_call: TRBD1; j_call: TRBJ1-5; v_call: TRBV6-6; cdr3_aa: CASRRDRDSNQPQHF; cdr3_nt: TGTGCCAGCAGAAGGGACAGGGATAGCAATCAGCCCCAGCATTTT
clone_size: .; d_call: .; j_call: TRBJ1-5; v_call: TRBV18; cdr3_aa: CASSDRGQPQHF; cdr3_nt: TGTGCCAGCTCAGACCGGGGGCAGCCCCAGCATTTT
clone_size: .; d_call: .; j_call: TRBJ1-6; v_call: TRBV5-4; cdr3_aa: CASSLGRVNSPLHF; cdr3_nt: TGTGCCAGCAGCTTGGGAAGAGTAAATTCACCCCTCCACTTT
clone_size: .; d_call: TRBD1; j_call: TRBJ2-7; v_call: TRBV19; cdr3_aa: CASSLGGQGAYEQYF; cdr3_nt: TGTGCCAGTAGTCTCGGTGGACAGGGGGCCTACGAGCAGTACTTC
clone_size: .; d_call: .; j_call: TRBJ1-5; v_call: TRBV30; cdr3_aa: CAWGARVNQPQHF; cdr3_nt: TGTGCCTGGGGAGCCAGGGTCAATCAGCCCCAGCATTTT
clone_size: .; d_call: .; j_call: TRBJ2-7; v_call: TRBV5-8; cdr3_aa: CASSPQGFARLSEQYF; cdr3_nt: TGTGCCAGCAGCCCACAGGGCTTCGCAAGGTTGAGCGAGCAGTACTTC
clone_size: .; d_call: TRBD1; j_call: TRBJ2-7; v_call: TRBV5-4; cdr3_aa: CASSPGTGKTYEQYF; cdr3_nt: TGTGCCAGCAGCCCCGGGACAGGGAAAACCTACGAGCAGTACTTC
clone_size: few; d_call: .; j_call: TRBJ1-5; v_call: TRBV7-2; cdr3_aa: CASSPPGGNQPQHF; cdr3_nt: TGTGCCAGCAGCCCACCCGGGGGCAATCAGCCCCAGCATTTT
clone_size: .; d_call: .; j_call: TRBJ2-2; v_call: TRBV4-1; cdr3_aa: CASSQEISGFRLFF; cdr3_nt: TGCGCCAGCAGCCAAGAGATATCCGGGTTTAGGTTGTTTTTT
clone_size: .; d_call: .; j_call: TRBJ2-7; v_call: TRBV7-7; cdr3_aa: CASSPGLRGNEQYF; cdr3_nt: TGTGCCAGCAGCCCGGGTCTCAGGGGAAACGAGCAGTACTTC
clone_size: .; d_call: .; j_call: TRBJ2-1; v_call: TRBV24-1; cdr3_aa: CAPRMLQKAGIYNEQFF; cdr3_nt: TGTGCCCCCCGCATGTTACAAAAGGCGGGGATTTACAATGAGCAGTTCTTC
clone_size: .; d_call: .; j_call: TRBJ2-3; v_call: TRBV1; cdr3_aa: CTSGTHCTDTQYF; cdr3_nt: TGCACCAGCGGGACTCATTGCACAGATACGCAGTATTTT
clone_size: .; d_call: .; j_call: TRBJ2-5; v_call: TRBV6-5; cdr3_aa: CASSSRGQETQYF; cdr3_nt: TGTGCCAGCAGTTCGCGGGGCCAAGAGACCCAGTACTTC
clone_size: .; d_call: .; j_call: TRBJ2-3; v_call: TRBV29-1; cdr3_aa: CSVAQLGQVTDTQYF; cdr3_nt: TGCAGCGTTGCGCAATTGGGGCAGGTCACAGATACGCAGTATTTT
clone_size: .; d_call: .; j_call: TRBJ1-2; v_call: TRBV29-1; cdr3_aa: CSVALGRDYGYTF; cdr3_nt: TGCAGCGTTGCCTTAGGCAGGGATTATGGCTACACCTTC
clone_size: once; d_call: TRBD1; j_call: TRBJ2-2; v_call: TRBV29-1; cdr3_aa: CSVGTGNTGELFF; cdr3_nt: TGCAGCGTTGGGACAGGGAACACCGGGGAGCTGTTTTTT
clone_size: once; d_call: .; j_call: TRBJ2-1; v_call: TRBV15; cdr3_aa: CATSSLRGREQFF; cdr3_nt: TGTGCCACCAGCAGTCTCCGGGGGAGGGAGCAGTTCTTC
clone_size: .; d_call: .; j_call: TRBJ2-5; v_call: TRBV2; cdr3_aa: CASSELALQTQYF; cdr3_nt: TGTGCCAGCAGTGAGTTGGCCCTTCAGACCCAGTACTTC
clone_size: .; d_call: .; j_call: TRBJ1-1; v_call: TRBV7-9; cdr3_aa: CASSLASSAQEAFF; cdr3_nt: TGTGCCAGCAGCCTAGCCTCGAGCGCTCAGGAAGCTTTCTTT
clone_size: .; d_call: TRBD1; j_call: TRBJ2-3; v_call: TRBV11-3; cdr3_aa: CASSLGQGSPDTQYF; cdr3_nt: TGTGCCAGCAGCTTGGGACAGGGGAGTCCAGATACGCAGTATTTT
clone_size: .; d_call: TRBD1; j_call: TRBJ2-6; v_call: TRBV5-8; cdr3_aa: CASSPGTGGDGANVLTF; cdr3_nt: TGTGCCAGCAGCCCCGGGACAGGGGGCGATGGGGCCAACGTCCTGACTTTC
clone_size: .; d_call: TRBD2; j_call: TRBJ2-3; v_call: TRBV4-3; cdr3_aa: CASSQGSEAGGVLKRYF; cdr3_nt: TGCGCCAGCAGCCAAGGGTCCGAGGCGGGGGGGGTTCTCAAAAGGTATTTT
clone_size: .; d_call: .; j_call: TRBJ2-2; v_call: TRBV7-8; cdr3_aa: CASSPRGFGELFF; cdr3_nt: TGTGCCAGCAGCCCTAGGGGATTCGGGGAGCTGTTTTTT
clone_size: once; d_call: .; j_call: TRBJ2-5; v_call: TRBV6-2/TRBV6-3; cdr3_aa: CASSVGWTQETQYF; cdr3_nt: TGTGCCAGCAGCGTAGGATGGACTCAAGAGACCCAGTACTTC
clone_size: .; d_call: TRBD2; j_call: TRBJ2-4; v_call: TRBV10-3; cdr3_aa: CASGSGGVAKNIQYF; cdr3_nt: TGTGCCAGCGGATCGGGGGGGGTAGCCAAAAACATTCAGTACTTC
clone_size: .; d_call: .; j_call: TRBJ2-2; v_call: TRBV25-1; cdr3_aa: CASSVWTGNGELFF; cdr3_nt: TGTGCCAGCAGTGTCTGGACTGGGAACGGGGAGCTGTTTTTT
clone_size: .; d_call: TRBD2; j_call: TRBJ2-1; v_call: TRBV7-2; cdr3_aa: CASSYGLAYNEQFF; cdr3_nt: TGTGCCAGCAGTTATGGACTAGCCTACAATGAGCAGTTCTTC
clone_size: once; d_call: .; j_call: TRBJ2-7; v_call: TRBV5-1; cdr3_aa: CASSYDSYSYEQYF; cdr3_nt: TGCGCCAGCAGCTACGACAGTTATTCCTACGAGCAGTACTTC
clone_size: .; d_call: .; j_call: TRBJ1-6; v_call: TRBV5-1; cdr3_aa: CASSRELYNSPLHF; cdr3_nt: TGCGCCAGCAGCCGGGAGCTTTATAATTCACCCCTCCACTTT
clone_size: .; d_call: .; j_call: TRBJ1-6; v_call: TRBV28; cdr3_aa: CASSAPTGRGSYNSPLHF; cdr3_nt: TGTGCCAGCAGTGCCCCGACAGGTCGGGGCTCCTATAATTCACCCCTCCACTTT
clone_size: .; d_call: .; j_call: TRBJ1-4; v_call: TRBV19; cdr3_aa: CASSIGTAGRNEKLFF; cdr3_nt: TGTGCCAGTAGTATTGGAACGGCAGGGCGGAATGAAAAACTGTTTTTT
clone_size: .; d_call: TRBD2; j_call: TRBJ2-7; v_call: TRBV7-9; cdr3_aa: CASTMGGKTYEQYF; cdr3_nt: TGTGCCAGCACCATGGGGGGGAAAACCTACGAGCAGTACTTC
clone_size: .; d_call: TRBD1; j_call: TRBJ2-5; v_call: TRBV5-1; cdr3_aa: CASSGQGQETQYF; cdr3_nt: TGCGCCAGCAGCGGACAGGGACAAGAGACCCAGTACTTC
clone_size: .; d_call: TRBD1; j_call: TRBJ1-6; v_call: TRBV25-1; cdr3_aa: CASRGARTGGMPLHF; cdr3_nt: TGTGCCAGCAGGGGAGCGAGGACAGGGGGCATGCCCCTCCACTTT
clone_size: .; d_call: TRBD1; j_call: TRBJ1-2; v_call: TRBV19; cdr3_aa: CASSTRDRGGYTF; cdr3_nt: TGTGCCAGTAGTACCCGGGACAGGGGAGGCTACACCTTC
clone_size: once; d_call: TRBD1; j_call: TRBJ1-6; v_call: TRBV5-1; cdr3_aa: CASSLARDSYSPLHF; cdr3_nt: TGCGCCAGCAGCTTGGCTCGGGACAGCTATTCACCCCTCCACTTT
clone_size: .; d_call: TRBD1; j_call: TRBJ1-3; v_call: TRBV11-2; cdr3_aa: CASSSQGGYSGNTIYF; cdr3_nt: TGTGCCAGCAGCTCCCAGGGGGGATACTCTGGAAACACCATATATTTT
clone_size: .; d_call: .; j_call: TRBJ2-5; v_call: TRBV21-1; cdr3_aa: CASSKGAGQRQETQYF; cdr3_nt: TGTGCCAGCAGCAAGGGCGCTGGACAAAGACAAGAGACCCAGTACTTC
clone_size: once; d_call: .; j_call: TRBJ2-3; v_call: TRBV5-4; cdr3_aa: CASSLASGGRHTDTQYF; cdr3_nt: TGTGCCAGCAGCTTGGCCAGCGGTGGCAGACACACAGATACGCAGTATTTT
clone_size: .; d_call: TRBD1; j_call: TRBJ2-1; v_call: TRBV7-2; cdr3_aa: CASSLIGTASNEQFF; cdr3_nt: TGTGCCAGCAGCTTAATCGGGACAGCTAGCAATGAGCAGTTCTTC
clone_size: .; d_call: .; j_call: TRBJ2-2; v_call: TRBV5-1; cdr3_aa: CASSIGGSGNTGELFF; cdr3_nt: TGCGCCAGTTCTATTGGCGGTAGCGGAAACACCGGGGAGCTGTTTTTT
clone_size: .; d_call: .; j_call: TRBJ1-1; v_call: TRBV3-1/TRBV3-2; cdr3_aa: CASSPTGGNTEAFF; cdr3_nt: TGTGCCAGCAGCCCCACGGGGGGGAACACTGAAGCTTTCTTT
clone_size: .; d_call: TRBD2; j_call: TRBJ2-7; v_call: TRBV4-1; cdr3_aa: CASSRLAGPYQYF; cdr3_nt: TGCGCCAGCAGTAGGCTAGCGGGACCTTATCAGTACTTC
clone_size: .; d_call: .; j_call: TRBJ2-2; v_call: TRBV18; cdr3_aa: CASSPPVIESTGELFF; cdr3_nt: TGTGCCAGCTCACCACCGGTTATAGAGAGCACCGGGGAGCTGTTTTTT
clone_size: .; d_call: .; j_call: TRBJ1-2; v_call: TRBV6-5; cdr3_aa: CASTGWYGYTF; cdr3_nt: TGTGCCAGCACCGGTTGGTATGGCTACACCTTC
clone_size: .; d_call: .; j_call: TRBJ1-2; v_call: TRBV11-1; cdr3_aa: CASSLAGRVGDGYTF; cdr3_nt: TGTGCCAGCAGCTTAGCAGGCAGGGTAGGGGATGGCTACACCTTC
clone_size: .; d_call: TRBD1; j_call: TRBJ2-1; v_call: TRBV7-2; cdr3_aa: CASSSQGAYNEQFF; cdr3_nt: TGTGCCAGCAGCTCGCAGGGGGCGTACAATGAGCAGTTCTTC
clone_size: few; d_call: .; j_call: TRBJ1-3; v_call: TRBV27; cdr3_aa: CASSWRPGGNTIYF; cdr3_nt: TGTGCCAGCAGTTGGCGGCCTGGGGGAAACACCATATATTTT
clone_size: .; d_call: .; j_call: TRBJ2-7; v_call: TRBV18; cdr3_aa: CASSQEGGGEYEQYF; cdr3_nt: TGTGCCAGCTCGCAGGAAGGGGGGGGTGAATACGAGCAGTACTTC
clone_size: .; d_call: .; j_call: TRBJ1-2; v_call: TRBV25-1; cdr3_aa: CASSAGGGEGNYGYTF; cdr3_nt: TGTGCCAGCAGTGCCGGTGGTGGGGAGGGTAACTATGGCTACACCTTC
clone_size: once; d_call: .; j_call: TRBJ1-3; v_call: TRBV6-5; cdr3_aa: CASTGVWLGNTIYF; cdr3_nt: TGTGCCAGCACTGGAGTCTGGCTTGGAAACACCATATATTTT